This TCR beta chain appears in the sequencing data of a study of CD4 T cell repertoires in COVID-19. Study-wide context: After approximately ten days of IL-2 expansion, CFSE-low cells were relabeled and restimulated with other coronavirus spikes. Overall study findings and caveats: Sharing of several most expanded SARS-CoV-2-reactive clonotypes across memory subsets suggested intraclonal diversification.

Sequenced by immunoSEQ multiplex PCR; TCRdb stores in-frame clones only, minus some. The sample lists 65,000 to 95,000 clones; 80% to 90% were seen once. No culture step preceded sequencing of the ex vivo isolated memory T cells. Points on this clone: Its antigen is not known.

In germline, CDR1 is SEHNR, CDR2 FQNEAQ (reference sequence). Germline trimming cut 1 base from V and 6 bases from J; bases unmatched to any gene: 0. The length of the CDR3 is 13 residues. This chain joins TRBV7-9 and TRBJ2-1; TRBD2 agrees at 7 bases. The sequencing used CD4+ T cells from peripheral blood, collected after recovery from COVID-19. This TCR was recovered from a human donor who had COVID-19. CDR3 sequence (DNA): TGTGCCAGCAGCTTAGGGGAGGGCAATGAGCAGTTCTTC. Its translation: CASSLGEGNEQFF. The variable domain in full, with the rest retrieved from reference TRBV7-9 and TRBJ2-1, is DTGVSQNPRHKITKRGQNVTFRCDPISEHNRLYWYRQTLGQGPEFLTYFQNEAQLEKSRLLSDRFSAERPKGSFSTLEIQRTEQGDSAMYLCASSLGEGNEQFFGPGTRLTVL.